A selection of T cell receptor beta chains follows, all from one sample in a study of OX40 agonist ivuxolimab in advanced cancers. The method was immunoSEQ multiplex PCR; TCRdb's version includes in-frame clones alone and lacks a portion of them. The sample records roughly 91,000 clones, about 87% being singletons. Sequenced here: CD4+ or CD8+ T cells sorted from blood, sampled in a trial of the OX40 agonist ivuxolimab. The receptors were sampled from an adult with an advanced solid tumor such as melanoma, head and neck, liver or kidney cancer. Each CDR3 is given with its conserved first and last residue. A D gene is named only where the DNA matches it firmly. Rows give clone size only sometimes, using once, few, many, or a class for an expanded clone.

J,length,V,size,D,CDR3,DNA
TRBJ1-1,13,TRBV9,.,.,CASSVHPDTEAFF,TGTGCCAGCAGCGTACATCCGGACACTGAAGCTTTCTTT
TRBJ1-2,13,TRBV30,.,TRBD1,CAGRDRGTGSYTF,TGTGCCGGTCGGGACAGGGGGACGGGGAGCTACACCTTC
TRBJ2-5,16,TRBV5-1,.,TRBD2,CASSWGLAGEQETQYF,TGCGCCAGCAGCTGGGGACTAGCGGGGGAACAAGAGACCCAGTACTTC
TRBJ2-1,17,TRBV11-2,.,.,CASSLVFRISSYNEQFF,TGTGCCAGCAGCTTAGTATTCAGAATTAGCTCCTACAATGAGCAGTTCTTC
TRBJ2-7,12,TRBV6-5,.,.,CASWDTTYEQYF,TGTGCCAGCTGGGACACAACCTACGAGCAGTACTTC
TRBJ2-7,13,TRBV10-3,.,TRBD1,CASPTGGRYEQYF,TGTGCCAGCCCGACAGGGGGCAGGTACGAGCAGTACTTC
TRBJ1-1,15,TRBV6-5,.,.,CASSVLGGGNTEAFF,TGTGCCAGCAGCGTACTGGGGGGAGGGAACACTGAAGCTTTCTTT
TRBJ1-2,13,TRBV7-3,.,.,CASSLMGAGSYTF,TGTGCCAGCAGCTTAATGGGGGCAGGAAGCTACACCTTC
TRBJ1-1,14,TRBV19,.,.,CASSMNRASTEAFF,TGTGCCAGTAGTATGAACAGGGCGAGTACTGAAGCTTTCTTT
TRBJ2-5,16,TRBV10-1,.,.,CASSEPTGARLGTQYF,TGCGCCAGCAGTGAGCCCACCGGGGCCCGGCTCGGGACCCAGTACTTC
TRBJ2-7,13,TRBV15,once,.,CATSRVGGVEQYF,TGTGCCACCAGCAGAGTAGGGGGGGTCGAGCAGTACTTC
TRBJ1-2,16,TRBV5-5,.,TRBD1,CASSLGSGTGLYGYTF,TGTGCCAGCAGCTTGGGGTCAGGGACAGGGTTGTATGGCTACACCTTC
TRBJ1-3,14,TRBV4-2,.,.,CASGSGNSGNTIYF,TGTGCCAGCGGTTCAGGGAACTCTGGAAACACCATATATTTT
TRBJ2-7,16,TRBV6-6,once,TRBD2,CASNMGGITGNYEQYF,TGTGCCAGCAACATGGGGGGGATCACTGGGAACTACGAGCAGTACTTC
TRBJ2-1,18,TRBV18,.,TRBD2,CASSPPGLAGEMGGEQFF,TGTGCCAGCTCACCTCCGGGACTAGCGGGGGAAATGGGCGGTGAGCAGTTCTTC
TRBJ2-1,15,TRBV5-1,.,.,CASSLQGDSYNEQFF,TGCGCCAGCAGTTTACAGGGAGACTCCTACAATGAGCAGTTCTTC
TRBJ2-7,15,TRBV9,.,.,CASSVAGTQGNEQYF,TGTGCCAGCAGCGTAGCTGGCACTCAGGGAAACGAGCAGTACTTC
TRBJ1-3,20,TRBV18,.,TRBD1,CASSPPLTGQGGLSGNTIYF,TGTGCCAGCTCACCACCGTTAACGGGACAGGGGGGTCTCTCTGGAAACACCATATATTTT
TRBJ2-7,13,TRBV5-1,.,.,CASSIGRAYEQYF,TGCGCCAGCAGCATTGGGCGGGCCTACGAGCAGTACTTC
TRBJ2-7,13,TRBV28,.,TRBD1,CASKIGQVAEQYF,TGTGCCAGCAAAATCGGACAGGTGGCCGAGCAGTACTTC
TRBJ1-1,11,TRBV6-5,.,.,CASRNLYGTFF,TGTGCCAGCAGGAACCTCTATGGGACTTTCTTT
TRBJ2-6,17,TRBV7-2,.,TRBD1,CASSLGQGLGGANVLTF,TGTGCCAGCAGCTTGGGACAGGGTTTAGGGGGGGCCAACGTCCTGACTTTC
TRBJ1-5,13,TRBV30,.,.,CAWSPTGDQPQHF,TGTGCCTGGAGCCCCACGGGGGATCAGCCCCAGCATTTT
TRBJ2-5,15,TRBV30,.,.,CAWSVMGQPKETQYF,TGTGCCTGGAGTGTCATGGGGCAGCCGAAAGAGACCCAGTACTTC
TRBJ2-7,15,TRBV30,.,.,CAWGQGLTSSYEQYF,TGTGCCTGGGGACAAGGACTAACGAGCTCCTACGAGCAGTACTTC
TRBJ1-1,13,TRBV6-1,.,TRBD1,CASSGQGVAEAFF,TGTGCCAGCAGTGGTCAGGGGGTGGCTGAAGCTTTCTTT
TRBJ2-3,14,TRBV5-1,.,TRBD1,CASRTGQSTDTQYF,TGCGCCAGCAGGACAGGGCAATCCACAGATACGCAGTATTTT
TRBJ2-1,16,TRBV19,.,.,CASSIRRTPSYNEQFF,TGTGCCAGTAGTATTCGGCGTACTCCCTCCTACAATGAGCAGTTCTTC
TRBJ2-5,13,TRBV11-3,.,.,CASSHPPGETQYF,TGTGCCAGCAGCCACCCCCCTGGAGAGACCCAGTACTTC
TRBJ1-2,13,TRBV28,once,TRBD1,CASSSGTVYGYTF,TGTGCCAGCAGTTCCGGGACAGTCTATGGCTACACCTTC
TRBJ2-7,16,TRBV21-1,.,.,CAVRGRARGRSYEQYF,TGTGCCGTCAGGGGAAGGGCGAGAGGGAGATCCTACGAGCAGTACTTC
TRBJ1-1,18,TRBV13,.,TRBD1,CASTEDRGKKTRNTEAFF,TGTGCCAGCACCGAGGACAGGGGGAAGAAGACGCGGAACACTGAAGCTTTCTTT
TRBJ1-3,13,TRBV30,once,.,CACPEGSRNTIYF,TGTGCCTGCCCCGAGGGCAGCAGAAACACCATATATTTT
TRBJ2-1,15,TRBV5-4,.,TRBD1,CASSLLSQGGIEQFF,TGTGCCAGCAGCTTATTATCACAGGGGGGCATTGAGCAGTTCTTC
TRBJ1-1,15,TRBV5-1,.,.,CASSLDGAENTEAFF,TGCGCCAGCAGCTTGGACGGAGCAGAGAACACTGAAGCTTTCTTT
TRBJ2-1,15,TRBV10-3,once,.,CAIGSDRTFYNEQFF,TGTGCCATCGGGTCGGACAGAACCTTTTACAATGAGCAGTTCTTC
TRBJ2-7,18,TRBV10-2,.,TRBD2,CASRRTSGGIQQAYEQYF,TGCGCCAGCAGGAGGACTAGCGGGGGGATCCAACAAGCCTACGAGCAGTACTTC
TRBJ2-7,14,TRBV29-1,.,.,CSVVTLRTVGEQYF,TGCAGCGTGGTTACCCTTCGAACAGTGGGCGAGCAGTACTTC
TRBJ2-1,15,TRBV14,few,.,CASSQEFHGTNEQFF,TGTGCCAGCAGCCAAGAATTCCACGGCACCAATGAGCAGTTCTTC
TRBJ2-1,16,TRBV7-2,.,TRBD2,CASSSLMAGGRNEQFF,TGTGCCAGCAGCTCCCTAATGGCGGGGGGGCGCAATGAGCAGTTCTTC
TRBJ2-3,16,TRBV5-1,.,TRBD2,CASSLLGRGELDTQYF,TGCGCCAGCAGCTTGTTAGGGCGGGGGGAATTAGATACGCAGTATTTT
TRBJ2-3,14,TRBV19,.,.,CASTESGSTDTQYF,TGTGCCAGTACCGAGAGCGGGAGCACAGATACGCAGTATTTT
TRBJ2-7,15,TRBV7-9,.,.,CASSLGGTSPGEQYF,TGTGCCAGCAGCTTGGGAGGGACAAGTCCTGGGGAGCAGTACTTC
TRBJ2-2,17,TRBV18,.,.,CASSPPTGGENTGELFF,TGTGCCAGCTCACCACCGACGGGCGGGGAAAACACCGGGGAGCTGTTTTTT
TRBJ1-1,14,TRBV30,.,.,CAWSGRTVNTEAFF,TGTGCCTGGAGTGGTCGGACGGTAAACACTGAAGCTTTCTTT
TRBJ2-7,15,TRBV18,.,.,CASSLLSRGLGEQYF,TGTGCCAGCTCACTTCTGAGCAGGGGTCTGGGGGAGCAGTACTTC
TRBJ2-3,17,TRBV4-3,.,.,CASSQDRHGASTDTQYF,TGCGCCAGCAGCCAAGATCGACACGGGGCTAGCACAGATACGCAGTATTTT
TRBJ1-1,14,TRBV7-9,.,.,CASSLGGQNTEAFF,TGTGCCAGCAGCTTGGGGGGGCAGAACACTGAAGCTTTCTTT
TRBJ2-1,11,TRBV2,.,.,CASTGQNEQFF,TGTGCCAGCACCGGACAGAATGAGCAGTTCTTC
TRBJ2-6,14,TRBV18,.,.,CASSQYSGANVLTF,TGTGCCAGCTCACAATACTCTGGGGCCAACGTCCTGACTTTC
TRBJ1-4,12,TRBV30,.,.,CACSATNEKLFF,TGTGCCTGCAGTGCAACTAATGAAAAACTGTTTTTT
TRBJ1-2,11,TRBV28,.,.,CASSTGYGYTF,TGTGCCAGCAGTACAGGATATGGCTACACCTTC
TRBJ2-5,15,TRBV7-2,.,.,CASSLGGRGQETQYF,TGTGCCAGCAGCTTAGGGGGTCGAGGGCAAGAGACCCAGTACTTC
TRBJ2-7,14,TRBV19,.,TRBD2,CASQFSGATYEQYF,TGTGCCAGCCAATTTAGCGGGGCGACCTACGAGCAGTACTTC
TRBJ2-7,15,TRBV6-5,.,TRBD1,CASRPGTGGLYEQYF,TGTGCCAGCAGACCCGGGACAGGGGGCCTCTACGAGCAGTACTTC